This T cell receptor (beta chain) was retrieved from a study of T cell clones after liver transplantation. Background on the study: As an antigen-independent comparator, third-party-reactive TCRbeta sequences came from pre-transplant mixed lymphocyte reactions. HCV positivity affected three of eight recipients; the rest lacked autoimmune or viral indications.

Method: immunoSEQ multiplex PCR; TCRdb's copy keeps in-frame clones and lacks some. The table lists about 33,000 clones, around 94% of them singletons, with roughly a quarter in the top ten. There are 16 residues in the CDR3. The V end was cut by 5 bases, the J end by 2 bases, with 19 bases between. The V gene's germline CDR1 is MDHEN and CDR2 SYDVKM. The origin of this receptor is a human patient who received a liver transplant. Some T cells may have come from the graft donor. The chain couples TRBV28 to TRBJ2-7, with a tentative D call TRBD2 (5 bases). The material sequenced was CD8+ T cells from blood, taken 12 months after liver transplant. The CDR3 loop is CASSGYREASPYEQYF. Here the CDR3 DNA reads TGTGCCAGCAGTGGATACCGGGAAGCGTCCCCCTACGAGCAGTACTTC.